This note documents a single T cell receptor (beta chain) sequence. As yet, its antigen is unknown. This CDR3 is 13 amino acids long. In germline, CDR1 is MNHNS, CDR2 SASEGT. The V segment lost 5 bases and the J segment 6 bases; nucleotides outside the gene matches: 2. Using RNA transcripts as the source, TCR beta CDR3 regions were amplified. With the HTBI primer set, the TCR CDR3 went through a first round of RT-PCR. A single record per CDR3 protein comes from TCRdb applying MiXCR to the multiplex PCR reads. This sample yields roughly 750,000 distinct CDR3 sequences, of which over 15% are seen a single time; about 8.4% belongs to the top ten. Source material for PBMCs was roughly 10 ml fresh peripheral blood. This record comes from a study of T cells in Graves' hyperthyroidism and ophthalmopathy. Study-wide context: Peripheral blood was secured at the point of initial diagnosis, before any treatment.

Whole-study findings and limits: A model built on 13 V-J features separated ophthalmopathy from stable hyperthyroidism. Blood also held most thyroid clonotypes expanded beyond 0.001.

This chain joins TRBV6-1 and TRBJ2-7; 12 nucleotides agree with TRBD2. Source material: blood. This sequence was found in a man between 18 and 35 years old with Graves' hyperthyroidism. The CDR3 region has the DNA TGTGCCAGCAGTCGGACTAGCGGGACCGAGCAGTACTTC. Translation gives CASSRTSGTEQYF.